This passage covers 23 T cell receptor beta chains from one sample sequenced in a study of blood T cell repertoires in COVID-19. Generated by immunoSEQ multiplex PCR, the TCRdb table keeps only in-frame clones and is missing some. The data hold roughly 220,000 clones, with approximately 80% observed a single time. The sample taken for sequencing was peripheral blood. The receptors stem from a man younger than 40 with active or convalescent COVID-19.

V and J are TRBV5-6 and TRBJ2-7; 8 bases agree with TRBD2. Germline V lookup: CDR1 SGHDT, CDR2 YYEEEE. The J segment lost 3 bases and the V segment lost 4 bases, leaving 6 bases of the junction unmatched. This CDR3 comprises 14 residues. The CDR3 region has the DNA TGTGCCAGCAGCCCTATGGGACTAGTCTACGAGCAGTACTTC. Its protein is CASSPMGLVYEQYF.

The CDR3 region is CASSPGKRGSDTQYF. As DNA, the CDR3 is TGTGCCAGCAGTCCAGGAAAGCGGGGGTCAGATACGCAGTATTTT. This sequence joins TRBV27 and TRBJ2-3; 8 bases agree with TRBD2. V shed 5 bases, J shed 4 bases, and the junction held 8 bases outside the gene matches. Per germline, CDR1 MNHEY and CDR2 SMNVEV (reference sequence). The CDR3 totals 15 residues.

This chain connects TRBV4-1 to TRBJ2-3; 7 positions match TRBD1. Germline assignment: CDR1 MGHRA and CDR2 YSYEKL. This CDR3 is 16 amino acids long. After removal of 3 bases from V and 6 bases from J, the junction contained 12 bases not matched to a gene. For the CDR3, the DNA is TGCGCCAGCAGCCAGGCCTGGACAGGCCCCTTGGATACGCAGTATTTT. This codes for CASSQAWTGPLDTQYF.

V usage is TRBV11-2 and J usage is TRBJ2-2, with 8 bases aligning to TRBD1. There are 15 residues in the CDR3. CDR1 SGHAT and CDR2 FQNNGV come from the germline V gene. Trimming at V came to 5 bases and at J to 5 bases, leaving 7 bases not matched to a gene. DNA for the CDR3: TGTGCCAGCAGCACTCAGGGGGCGCGGACCGGGGAGCTGTTTTTT. Protein product: CASSTQGARTGELFF.

On this clone: The junction differs from germline at one of its ends, possibly a read error. V is TRBV7-2 and J is TRBJ2-3; no definite D call. CDR1 is SGHTA, CDR2 FQGNSA, per germline. The CDR3 spans 14 residues. This chain's CDR3 is CASILVISADTQYF. CDR3 in DNA: TGTGCCAGCATCTTAGTGATCTCGGCAGATACGCAGTATTTT.

This clone occurred once. The V call is TRBV7-2, the J call TRBJ1-4; D is undetermined. Germline V lookup: CDR1 SGHTA, CDR2 FQGNSA. This CDR3 spans 14 amino acids. Trimming took off 3 bases at V and 7 bases at J, with 12 bases between the two ends. CDR3 residues: CASSLAGVREKLFF. The CDR3 DNA is TGTGCCAGCAGCTTGGCGGGCGTCCGTGAAAAACTGTTTTTT.

The rearrangement links TRBV5-1 to TRBJ2-7; 9 nucleotides align to TRBD1. Losses at the gene ends were 2 bases for V and 3 bases for J; bases not matched to a gene: 6. Germline CDR1 and CDR2: SGHRS and YFSETQ. The CDR3 length is 15 residues. The CDR3 coding sequence is TGCGCCAGCAGCTTCCTGACAGGGGGTAACTACGAGCAGTACTTC. Its translation: CASSFLTGGNYEQYF.

The chain joins TRBV6-2 or TRBV6-3 to TRBJ1-1, with D possibly being TRBD1 (6 bases). The ends were cut back, 2 bases at V and 0 bases at J, with 10 bases in the middle. The CDR3 covers 15 residues. Germline CDR1 MNHEY, CDR2 SVGEGT. CDR3 loop: CASSYDGQLNTEAFF. The CDR3, as DNA: TGTGCCAGCAGTTACGATGGACAGTTGAACACTGAAGCTTTCTTT.

This clone was seen only a few times. V and J are TRBV28 and TRBJ2-7, with 8 bases matching TRBD1. Germline assignment: CDR1 MDHEN and CDR2 SYDVKM. The CDR3 sequence is 14 residues long. The ends lost 6 bases at V and 7 bases at J; junction bases unmatched: 11. In DNA form, the CDR3 reads TGTGCCAGCAGCACGTGGCAGGGGGCGAGGGAGCAGTACTTC. Its translation is CASSTWQGAREQYF.

The chain combines TRBV27 with TRBJ2-3, with D maybe TRBD2 (6 bases). Trimming took off 8 bases at V and 0 bases at J, with 12 bases between the two ends. Germline CDR1 reads MNHEY; CDR2 reads SMNVEV (reference sequence). CDR3 length: 14 amino acids. CDR3 in DNA: TGTGCCAGCCAAATGGGGGGAAGCACAGATACGCAGTATTTT. It encodes CASQMGGSTDTQYF.

This clone was detected only once. V usage is TRBV7-9 and J usage is TRBJ1-3; TRBD1 might be the D (6 bases). Between the trimmed V and J ends, which lost 3 bases and 2 bases, there was a span of 20 bases. Looked up from germline, CDR1 is SEHNR and CDR2 is FQNEAQ (reference sequence). CDR3 length: 18 residues. CDR3 DNA sequence: TGTGCCAGCAGCTTTTGGACAGAAGAGCCACTTACTGGAAACACCATATATTTT. It yields the protein CASSFWTEEPLTGNTIYF.

This clone has only one observation. This chain's CDR3 is CASSVGGGALDTQYF. CDR3 bases: TGTGCCAGCAGCGTAGGCGGGGGGGCCCTGGATACGCAGTATTTT. V is TRBV9 and J is TRBJ2-3; 9 bases map to TRBD2. Germline CDR1 is SGDLS and CDR2 is YYNGEE. CDR3 size: 15 residues. V dropped 0 bases and J dropped 6; count of bases not matched to a gene: 5.

The V and J genes are TRBV30 and TRBJ2-2, with D perhaps TRBD2 (5 bases). CDR3 length equals 13 residues. V was trimmed by 4 bases and J by 5 bases, leaving 11 bases between them. Per the germline V gene, CDR1 is GTSNPN and CDR2 is SVGIG (reference sequence). CDR3 residues: CAWNPRGTGELFF. CDR3 coding DNA: TGTGCCTGGAACCCCCGCGGGACCGGGGAGCTGTTTTTT.

Only one count was recorded for this clone. The chain uses TRBV3-1 (or the pseudogene TRBV3-2) and TRBJ1-3; D is possibly TRBD1 (5 bases). Trimming shortened V by 4 bases and J by 4 bases, and 20 bases separated the two germline ends. Germline V gene data show CDR1 as LGHDT and CDR2 as YNNKEL (reference sequence). CDR3 size: 17 residues. This CDR3 is CASSRSWGGALGNTIYF. The CDR3 DNA is TGTGCCAGCAGCCGAAGTTGGGGGGGAGCTCTCGGAAACACCATATATTTT.

This chain links TRBV10-3 with TRBJ2-2; 11 nucleotides match TRBD1. From germline, CDR1 is ENHRY and CDR2 SYGVKD. Trimming removed 6 bases from V and 4 bases from J; junction bases left unmatched: 7. The CDR3 consists of 16 residues. The CDR3 nucleotides read TGTGCCATCAGGGGGTCGGGACAGGGGGTCACCGGGGAGCTGTTTTTT. It yields the protein CAIRGSGQGVTGELFF.

V and J are TRBV12-3 or TRBV12-4 and TRBJ1-1; 8 nucleotides align to TRBD1. The ends lost 3 bases at V and 10 bases at J; junction bases unmatched: 4. CDR3 length equals 12 residues. CDR3 residues: CASSFRTGRAFF. CDR3 coding DNA: TGTGCCAGCAGTTTCCGGACAGGGCGAGCTTTCTTT.

The genes are TRBV29-1 and TRBJ1-4; D not resolved. The CDR3 spans 12 residues. V lost 4 bases to trimming and J lost 4 bases, with 7 bases between them. Germline values: CDR1 SQVTM, CDR2 ANQGSEA. CDR3 loop: CSVAEYNEKLFF. DNA for the CDR3: TGCAGCGTTGCGGAGTATAATGAAAAACTGTTTTTT.

V usage is TRBV6-5 and J usage is TRBJ1-2, with D uncertain. Germline CDR1 MNHEY, CDR2 SVGAGI. The CDR3 is 16 residues long. V lost 0 bases and J lost 5, with 16 bases in between. The DNA of the CDR3 is TGTGCCAGCAGTTACTCGATTGCGGGCAAGAAGTATGGCTACACCTTC. Translation gives CASSYSIAGKKYGYTF.

This clone was observed a single time. V usage is TRBV18 and J usage is TRBJ1-2; D not resolved. Trimming shortened V by 4 bases and J by 8 bases, and 8 bases separated the two germline ends. The CDR3 is made up of 11 amino acids. The V gene's germline CDR1 is KGHSH and CDR2 LQKENI. This chain's CDR3 is CASSRLEGYTF. The CDR3 DNA reads as TGTGCCAGCTCACGCCTGGAGGGCTACACCTTC.

This sequence joins TRBV6-6 and TRBJ2-7, with 8 bases that match TRBD1. V lost 6 bases, J lost 4 bases, and 11 bases stayed unmatched. Germline V CDR1 and CDR2: MNHNY, SVGAGI (reference sequence). The CDR3 runs 15 residues. CDR3 in amino acids: CASRQTTGGRYEQYF. CDR3 DNA sequence: TGTGCCAGCAGACAAACCACAGGGGGAAGGTACGAGCAGTACTTC.

The rearrangement joins TRBV10-3 to TRBJ1-5, with unresolved D. CDR1 is ENHRY and CDR2 is SYGVKD in the germline V gene. The CDR3 runs to 14 residues. Trimming shortened V by 0 bases and J by 7 bases, and 10 bases separated the two germline ends. The CDR3 loop reads CAISESGSGQPQHF. The CDR3 DNA sequence: TGTGCCATCAGTGAGTCGGGGTCGGGACAGCCCCAGCATTTT.

This clone was observed a few times. The CDR3 reads CASSGARTEGNYGYTF. The CDR3 DNA sequence: TGTGCCAGCAGCGGGGCCCGAACCGAGGGAAACTATGGCTACACCTTC. The chain combines TRBV9 with TRBJ1-2; D is uncertain. There are 16 residues in the CDR3. V lost 3 bases and J lost 2, with 17 bases in between. Germline CDR1 SGDLS, CDR2 YYNGEE.

The CDR3 DNA follows: TGTGCCAGCAGTGACGGACAGTTCTACGAGCAGTACTTC. It yields the protein CASSDGQFYEQYF. The chain combines TRBV6-1 with TRBJ2-7; D is possibly TRBD1 (6 bases). The CDR3 has 13 residues. Germline V gene data show CDR1 as MNHNS and CDR2 as SASEGT. Trimming removed 3 bases at V and 3 bases at J, with 9 bases between.